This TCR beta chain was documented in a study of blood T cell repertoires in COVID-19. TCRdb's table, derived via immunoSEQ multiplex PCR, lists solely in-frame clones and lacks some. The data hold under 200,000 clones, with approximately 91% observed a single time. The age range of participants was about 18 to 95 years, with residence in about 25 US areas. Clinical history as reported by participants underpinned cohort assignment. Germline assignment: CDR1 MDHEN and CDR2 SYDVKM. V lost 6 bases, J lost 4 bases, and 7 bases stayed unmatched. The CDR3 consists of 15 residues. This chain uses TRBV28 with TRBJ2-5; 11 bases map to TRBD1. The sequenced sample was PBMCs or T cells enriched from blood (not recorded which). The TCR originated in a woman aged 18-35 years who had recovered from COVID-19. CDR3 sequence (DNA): TGTGCCAGCAGCTGGGGGGACAGGGGGATAGAGACCCAGTACTTC. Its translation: CASSWGDRGIETQYF.